Given below is one T cell receptor beta chain in context. The entry originates in a study of metastatic and nonmetastatic thyroid tumors. In the study overall: Malignant thyroid and benign thyroid patients provided blood and tumor or nodule tissue whose repertoires were compared.

Germline V gene lookup returns CDR1 SGDLS and CDR2 YYNGEE. After removal of 3 bases from V and 8 bases from J, the junction contained 11 bases not matched to a gene. This CDR3 has 17 amino acids. TCRdb re-called the PCR reads through MiXCR. Of about 41,000 clones detected, around 24% appear once; the ten largest clones hold approximately 14%. Every patient underwent thyroid surgery untreated. The TCR sequence derives from a female donor with papillary thyroid cancer or a benign thyroid nodule (not recorded which). Some clones in this sample may be carry-over from other donors' samples. The chain is built from TRBV9 and TRBJ2-1; 13 nucleotides agree with TRBD2. The sample comprised tumor tissue. CDR3 protein: CASSDTGTSGIFDEQFF. The DNA for the CDR3 is TGTGCCAGCAGCGATACCGGGACTAGCGGGATTTTCGATGAGCAGTTCTTC.